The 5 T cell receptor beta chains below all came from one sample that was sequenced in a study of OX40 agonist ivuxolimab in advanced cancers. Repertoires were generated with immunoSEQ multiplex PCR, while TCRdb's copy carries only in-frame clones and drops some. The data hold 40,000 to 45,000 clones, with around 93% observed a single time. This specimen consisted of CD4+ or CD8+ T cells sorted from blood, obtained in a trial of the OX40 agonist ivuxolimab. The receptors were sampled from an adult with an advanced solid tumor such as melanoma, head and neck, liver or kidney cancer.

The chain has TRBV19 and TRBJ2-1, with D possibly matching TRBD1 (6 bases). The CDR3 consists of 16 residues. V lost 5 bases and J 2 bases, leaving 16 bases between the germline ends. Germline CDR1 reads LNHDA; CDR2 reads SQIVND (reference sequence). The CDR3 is CASSAPAGDTYNEQFF. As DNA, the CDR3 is TGTGCCAGTAGTGCCCCAGCCGGGGACACCTACAATGAGCAGTTCTTC.

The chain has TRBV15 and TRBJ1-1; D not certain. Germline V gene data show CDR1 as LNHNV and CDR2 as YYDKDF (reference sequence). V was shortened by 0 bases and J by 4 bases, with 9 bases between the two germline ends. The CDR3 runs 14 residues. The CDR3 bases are TGTGCCACCAGCAGAGATCAGCCCCTCACTGAAGCTTTCTTT. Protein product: CATSRDQPLTEAFF.

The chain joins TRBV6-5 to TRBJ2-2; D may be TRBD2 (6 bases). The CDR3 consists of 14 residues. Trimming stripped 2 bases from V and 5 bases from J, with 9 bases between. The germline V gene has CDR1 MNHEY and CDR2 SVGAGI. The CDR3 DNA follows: TGTGCCAGCAGTTACAATGGGGGGACCGGGGAGCTGTTTTTT. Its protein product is CASSYNGGTGELFF.

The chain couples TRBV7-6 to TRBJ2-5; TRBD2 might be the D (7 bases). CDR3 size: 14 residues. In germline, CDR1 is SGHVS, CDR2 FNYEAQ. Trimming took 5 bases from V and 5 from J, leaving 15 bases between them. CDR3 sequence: CASSLGGGTETQYF. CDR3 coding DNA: TGTGCCAGCAGCCTAGGGGGGGGCACGGAGACCCAGTACTTC.

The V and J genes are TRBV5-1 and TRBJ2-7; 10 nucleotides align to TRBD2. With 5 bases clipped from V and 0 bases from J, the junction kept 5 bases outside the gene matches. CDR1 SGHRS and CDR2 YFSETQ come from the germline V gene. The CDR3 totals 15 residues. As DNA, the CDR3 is TGCGCCAGCAGACTGACTAGCGGGTCCTCCTACGAGCAGTACTTC. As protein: CASRLTSGSSYEQYF.